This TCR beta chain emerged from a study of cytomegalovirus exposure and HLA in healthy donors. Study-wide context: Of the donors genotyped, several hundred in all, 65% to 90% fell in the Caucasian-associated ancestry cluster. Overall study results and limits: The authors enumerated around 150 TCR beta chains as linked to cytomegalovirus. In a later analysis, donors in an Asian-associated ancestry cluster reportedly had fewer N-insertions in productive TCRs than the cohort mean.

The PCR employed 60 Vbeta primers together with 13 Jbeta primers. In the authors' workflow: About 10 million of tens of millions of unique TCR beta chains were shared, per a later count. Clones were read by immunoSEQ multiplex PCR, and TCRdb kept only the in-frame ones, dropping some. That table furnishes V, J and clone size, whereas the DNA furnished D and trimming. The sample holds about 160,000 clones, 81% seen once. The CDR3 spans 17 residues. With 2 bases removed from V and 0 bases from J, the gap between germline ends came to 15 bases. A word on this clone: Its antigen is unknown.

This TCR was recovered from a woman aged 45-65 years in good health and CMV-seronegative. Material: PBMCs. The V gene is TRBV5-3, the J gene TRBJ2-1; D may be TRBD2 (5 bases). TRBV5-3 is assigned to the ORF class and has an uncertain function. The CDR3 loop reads CARSFFRARDSYNEQFF. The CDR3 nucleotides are TGTGCCAGAAGCTTTTTTCGGGCGAGGGACTCCTACAATGAGCAGTTCTTC.